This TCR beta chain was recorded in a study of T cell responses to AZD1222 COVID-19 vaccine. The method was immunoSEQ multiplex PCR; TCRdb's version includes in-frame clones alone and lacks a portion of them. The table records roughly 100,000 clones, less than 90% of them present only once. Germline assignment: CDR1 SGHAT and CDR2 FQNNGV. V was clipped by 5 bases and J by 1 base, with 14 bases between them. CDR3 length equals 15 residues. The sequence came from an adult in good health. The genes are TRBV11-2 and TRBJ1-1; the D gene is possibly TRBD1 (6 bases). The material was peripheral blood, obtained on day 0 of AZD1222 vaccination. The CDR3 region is CASSPRGHENTEAFF. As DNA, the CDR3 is TGTGCCAGCAGCCCCAGGGGACACGAGAACACTGAAGCTTTCTTT.